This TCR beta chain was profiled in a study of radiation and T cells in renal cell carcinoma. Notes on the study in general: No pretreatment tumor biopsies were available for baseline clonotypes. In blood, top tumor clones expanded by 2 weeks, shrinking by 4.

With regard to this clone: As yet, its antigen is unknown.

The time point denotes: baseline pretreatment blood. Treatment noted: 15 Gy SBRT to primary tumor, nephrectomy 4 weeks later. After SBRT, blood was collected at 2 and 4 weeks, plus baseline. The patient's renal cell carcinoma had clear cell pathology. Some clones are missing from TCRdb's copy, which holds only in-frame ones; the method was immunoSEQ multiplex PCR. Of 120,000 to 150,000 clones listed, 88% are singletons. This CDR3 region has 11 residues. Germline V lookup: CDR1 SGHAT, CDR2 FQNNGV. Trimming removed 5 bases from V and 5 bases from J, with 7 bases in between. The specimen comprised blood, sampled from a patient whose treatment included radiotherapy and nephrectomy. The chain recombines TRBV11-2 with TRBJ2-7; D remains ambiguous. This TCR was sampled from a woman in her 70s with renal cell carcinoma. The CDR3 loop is CASSPDHEQYF. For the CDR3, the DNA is TGTGCCAGCAGCCCCGACCACGAGCAGTACTTC.